This T cell receptor beta chain was sequenced for a study of OX40 agonist ivuxolimab in advanced cancers. Study as a whole: The dose of intravenous ivuxolimab that patients received every 2 weeks ranged from 0.01 to 10 mg/kg. With a range of 23 to 79, age averaged approximately 54 years, and about 82% were male.

The assay was immunoSEQ multiplex PCR, and TCRdb's table has in-frame clones only and misses some. Of 42,000 or so clones detected, around 88% appear once; the ten largest clones hold about 15%. Trimming pared 5 bases from V and 7 bases from J, leaving 17 bases between. The CDR3 is 14 amino acids. CDR1 MNHEY and CDR2 SMNVEV come from the germline V gene (reference sequence). The sequence was obtained from an adult with an advanced solid tumor such as melanoma, head and neck, liver or kidney cancer. This specimen consisted of CD4+ or CD8+ T cells sorted from blood, obtained in a trial of the OX40 agonist ivuxolimab. The chain combines TRBV27 with TRBJ1-2; D call uncertain. CDR3 residues: CASSPLGGNGGYTF. CDR3 in DNA: TGTGCCAGCAGTCCTTTGGGAGGGAACGGTGGCTACACCTTC.